This T cell receptor (beta chain) was recovered during a study of OX40 agonist ivuxolimab in advanced cancers. Sequencing was performed with immunoSEQ multiplex PCR; in TCRdb, only in-frame clones are kept and a portion is missing. Altogether about 42,000 clones are present, approximately 86% being singletons, with the ten largest covering around 10%. V trimming: 4 bases; J trimming: 7 bases; junction bases outside the gene matches: 9. The CDR3 is 14 residues long. Germline CDR1 is SGHRS and CDR2 is YFSETQ. Sequences were derived from CD4+ or CD8+ T cells sorted from blood, sampled in a trial of the OX40 agonist ivuxolimab. This chain uses TRBV5-1 with TRBJ2-7, with 9 nucleotides matching TRBD2. This clonotype was sampled from an adult with an advanced solid tumor such as melanoma, head and neck, liver or kidney cancer. In DNA form, the CDR3 reads TGCGCCAGCAGCGCGACTAGCGGAACATGGGAGCAGTACTTC. Amino acid sequence: CASSATSGTWEQYF.